This entry is about one T cell receptor beta chain. Its antigen is undetermined. Regarding donors, all were healthy bone marrow donors. The donors, nominally healthy at sampling, likely had unrecorded immune exposures. This entry belongs to a study of cytomegalovirus exposure and HLA in healthy donors. Study summary: In an early release, HLA-typed donors contributed approximately 80 million unique TCR sequences.

Study-wide results and caveats: Earlier findings revealed that most TCR beta V segments proved productive either about 90% or about 30% of the time.

Primers included in the PCR were 60 Vbeta and 13 Jbeta primers. Libraries were prepared by immunoSEQ multiplex PCR; TCRdb keeps only in-frame clonotypes and omits some of them. The sample lists 150,000 to 200,000 clones; around 83% were seen once. The CDR3 consists of 13 residues. Between the trimmed V and J ends, which lost 4 bases and 4 bases, there was a span of 8 bases. Germline V gene lookup returns CDR1 MNHEY and CDR2 SVGAGI. This chain uses TRBV6-5 with TRBJ2-1, with no clear D. Sequenced: PBMCs. This receptor was identified in a man in his late teens or twenties in good health and CMV-seropositive. CDR3 coding DNA: TGTGCCAGCAGTTTGACACCTTACAATGAGCAGTTCTTC. It yields the protein CASSLTPYNEQFF.